This T cell receptor beta chain came from a study of CD8 T cells in ankylosing spondylitis. CDR1 and CDR2 from the germline V gene are LGHDT and YNNKEL (reference sequence). The CDR3 is 14 amino acids. Trimming cost V 3 bases and J 3 bases; bases outside gene matches: 3. TCRdb redid the calling of the 5' RACE reads with MiXCR, one entry per CDR3 protein. The repertoire has some 200,000 distinct CDR3 sequences, around 13% of them found once; the top ten carry approximately 17%. A note on this clonotype: Its target is unknown.

Study-wide results and limits: Characteristic of ankylosing spondylitis blood, it appeared, was a TCR beta motif comprising about eight highly homologous variants.

This sequence joins TRBV3-1 and TRBJ2-3; 7 bases line up with TRBD2. The sequencing sample was made of blood, either unsorted or a sorted T cell fraction (not recorded which). The clonotype comes from a male donor with ankylosing spondylitis or in good health (not recorded which). The CDR3 spells CASSHSRETDTQYF. In nucleotides, the CDR3 is TGTGCCAGCAGCCACTCGCGGGAGACAGATACGCAGTATTTT.